The text below deals with one TCR beta chain. Its antigen is unknown. This entry comes from a study of T cell clonotyping in hematopoietic cell transplantation. General study results and limits: Few recipient clonotypes overlapped donors; over 95% were de novo at given depth.

Sequenced by immunoSEQ multiplex PCR; TCRdb stores in-frame clones only, minus some. The repertoire has around 11,000 clones, approximately 92% of them found once; the top ten carry around a sixth. The CDR3 length is 13 residues. Trimming shortened V by 4 bases and J by 1 base, and 7 bases separated the two germline ends. Germline V lookup: CDR1 SGHAT, CDR2 FQNNGV. J is TRBJ1-1 and V is TRBV11-2; D unclear. The clonotype was recovered from a female patient in her 60s who had an allogeneic stem cell transplant from an unrelated donor, so the T cells may come from the graft donor. Some clones in this sample may be carry-over from other donors' samples. Source: PBMCs, taken 100 days after allogeneic stem cell transplant. The CDR3 DNA reads as TGTGCCAGCAGCTCCTCCCAGAACACTGAAGCTTTCTTT. This translates into CASSSSQNTEAFF.